One sample yielded the 18 T cell receptor beta chains listed below, sequenced in a study of T cells in Graves' hyperthyroidism and ophthalmopathy. The source material, RNA transcripts, was used to amplify TCR beta CDR3 regions. HTBI primers drove first-round RT-PCR of the TCR CDR3. TCRdb re-called the multiplex PCR reads through MiXCR, storing one row per CDR3 protein. The table includes about 280,000 distinct CDR3 sequences, 25% detected once. The sample comprised blood. The source of these receptors is a man aged 35 to 55 with Graves' hyperthyroidism that later progressed to Graves' ophthalmopathy.

This clonotype was counted many times. This rearrangement joins TRBV12-3 or TRBV12-4 to TRBJ1-1; D ambiguous. With 5 bases removed from V and 4 bases from J, the gap between germline ends came to 14 bases. The CDR3 is 14 residues long. CDR3 nucleotide sequence: TGTGCCAGCAGTCCCTACCTGGGGAGCACTGAAGCTTTCTTT. Translating gives CASSPYLGSTEAFF.

This clonotype was recorded at least ten times. The chain links TRBV28 to TRBJ2-5, with TRBD1 identical over 11 bases. Germline CDR1 and CDR2: MDHEN and SYDVKM. V lost 4 bases and J lost 5; bases outside the gene matches: 9. This CDR3 is 16 amino acids long. The CDR3 DNA reads as TGTGCCAGCAGTTCCGCCGGGACAGGGGGTTTGGAGACCCAGTACTTC. Residues: CASSSAGTGGLETQYF.

This chain joins TRBV6-1 and TRBJ2-5; 7 nucleotides match TRBD2. Trimming at V came to 5 bases and at J to 4 bases, leaving 10 bases not matched to a gene. The length of the CDR3 is 15 residues. Germline-derived CDR1 and CDR2 are MNHNS and SASEGT. CDR3 residues: CASSRGRAVGETQYF. The CDR3 DNA reads as TGTGCCAGCAGTCGTGGGAGGGCGGTTGGAGAGACCCAGTACTTC.

This clonotype was observed at least ten times. A read error is likely, as this CDR3 ends without the conserved phenylalanine or tryptophan. The CDR3 nucleotides are TGTGCCCTCCGGACAGAACGCCCCAGTGCTGACGAGCAGTACCTC. It encodes CALRTERPSADEQYL. The J gene is TRBJ2-7, the V gene TRBV28; D may be TRBD1 (6 bases). CDR3 length equals 15 residues. Trimming removed 11 bases at V and 5 bases at J, with 25 bases between. CDR1 is MDHEN and CDR2 is SYDVKM in the germline V gene.

This clonotype was seen once. The rearrangement links TRBV6-1 to TRBJ1-1, with D unclear. The CDR3 length is 16 residues. V was clipped by 1 base and J by 5 bases, with 17 bases between them. Germline V lookup: CDR1 MNHNS, CDR2 SASEGT. The CDR3 DNA follows: TGTGCCAGCAGTGAAGGGCCTCACCCCGGGTATACTGAAGCTTTCTTT. Residues: CASSEGPHPGYTEAFF.

The J gene is TRBJ2-5, the V gene TRBV24-1; D remains ambiguous. There are 14 residues in the CDR3. The germline CDR1 and CDR2 sequences are KGHDR and SFDVKD. V was cut by 3 bases and J by 0 bases, with 7 bases left in between. CDR3 bases: TGTGCCACCAGTGATCCCCAGAACCAAGAGACCCAGTACTTC. Translated, it gives CATSDPQNQETQYF.

The V and J genes are TRBV5-1 and TRBJ1-2, with D perhaps matching TRBD1 (5 bases). The V and J ends lost 0 bases and 8 bases respectively, with 14 bases between them. The length of the CDR3 is 14 residues. Germline-derived CDR1 and CDR2 are SGHRS and YFSETQ. DNA for the CDR3: TGCGCCAGCAGCTTGGCTGGGGGGGAAGGCGGCTACACCTTC. Its protein product is CASSLAGGEGGYTF.

This clonotype was observed at least ten times. The chain has TRBV27 and TRBJ2-7; TRBD1 is a possible D gene (6 bases). V was clipped by 3 bases and J by 3 bases, with 15 bases between them. There are 15 residues in the CDR3. In germline, CDR1 is MNHEY, CDR2 SMNVEV (reference sequence). CDR3 amino acids: CASSFRTVKGYEQYF. In DNA form, the CDR3 reads TGTGCCAGCAGTTTCCGGACAGTGAAGGGCTACGAGCAGTACTTC.

The chain joins TRBV6-1 to TRBJ1-1; a possible D gene is TRBD1 (6 bases). Germline-derived CDR1 and CDR2 are MNHNS and SASEGT. Trimming removed 5 bases at V and 3 bases at J, with 13 bases between. There are 14 residues in the CDR3. In DNA form, the CDR3 reads TGTGCCAGCAGTCTAGTAGGGGGGGACACTGAAGCTTTCTTT. Translation: CASSLVGGDTEAFF.

Ten or more counts support this clonotype. The chain is built from TRBV2 and TRBJ2-5; possible D gene TRBD1, 5 bases. The V end lost 4 bases, the J end lost 0 bases, and 12 bases lay between the germline ends. CDR3 length: 15 residues. The germline CDR1 and CDR2 sequences are SNHLY and FYNNEI. The CDR3 DNA is TGTGCCAGCAGTGCTGGACCGACAGACCAAGAGACCCAGTACTTC. It is translated as CASSAGPTDQETQYF. The full variable domain, rest sourced from reference TRBV2 and TRBJ2-5, is EPEVTQTPSHQVTQMGQEVILRCVPISNHLYFYWYRQILGQKVEFLVSFYNNEISEKSEIFDDQFSVERPDGSNFTLKIRSTKLEDSAMYFCASSAGPTDQETQYFGPGTRLLVL.

This clonotype was observed a few times. V and J are TRBV12-3 or TRBV12-4 and TRBJ1-1; TRBD1 is a possible D gene (5 bases). V was cut by 6 bases and J by 5 bases, with 16 bases left in between. CDR3 length: 14 amino acids. The CDR3 region is CASSPGHPRTEAFF. The CDR3 bases are TGTGCCAGCAGCCCAGGGCACCCCCGGACTGAAGCTTTCTTT.

This clonotype was observed a few times. CDR3 amino acids: CASSEGTLYEQYF. Here the CDR3 DNA reads TGTGCCAGCAGTGAAGGGACCCTCTACGAGCAGTACTTC. The J gene is TRBJ2-7, the V gene TRBV6-1, with D unresolved. The CDR3 totals 13 residues. Trimming stripped 1 base from V and 3 bases from J, with 7 bases between. The germline gives CDR1 MNHNS, CDR2 SASEGT.

This clonotype was detected many times. This chain connects TRBV7-2 to TRBJ2-7; D not resolved. The V gene lost 3 bases and the J gene lost 0 bases, with 12 bases spanning the gap. From germline, CDR1 is SGHTA and CDR2 FQGNSA. The CDR3 covers 15 residues. Here the CDR3 reads CASSFGRISSYEQYF. Here the CDR3 DNA reads TGTGCCAGCAGCTTTGGCAGGATAAGCTCCTACGAGCAGTACTTC.

The chain couples TRBV20-1 to TRBJ2-7; 8 bases map to TRBD2. This CDR3 is 14 amino acids long. The V and J ends lost 2 bases and 3 bases, in that order; junction bases with no gene match: 6. Germline V gene lookup returns CDR1 DFQATT and CDR2 SNEGSKA (reference sequence). The CDR3 DNA follows: TGCAGTGCTAGATTCGGTCTAGCGGGCTACGAGCAGTACTTC. This encodes CSARFGLAGYEQYF.

The rearrangement joins TRBV6-2 or TRBV6-3 to TRBJ2-7; 10 bases match TRBD1. CDR3 size: 15 residues. Trimming removed 4 bases from V and 1 base from J; junction bases left unmatched: 4. Germline loops: CDR1 MNHEY, CDR2 SVGEGT. DNA of the CDR3: TGTGCCAGCAGTTCGGACAGGGGGTATTCCTACGAGCAGTACTTC. Translating it yields CASSSDRGYSYEQYF.

The V call is TRBV28, the J call TRBJ2-7; tentatively, D is TRBD2 (5 bases). V was pared by 5 bases and J by 4 bases, with 18 bases between. Germline CDR1 reads MDHEN; CDR2 reads SYDVKM. The CDR3 length is 15 residues. CDR3 sequence: CASSPIAGVEYEQYF. The CDR3 DNA reads as TGTGCCAGCAGTCCTATCGCGGGCGTAGAATACGAGCAGTACTTC.

This clonotype has a count of ten or more. This chain uses TRBV4-1 with TRBJ1-2; D unclear. CDR3 length equals 13 residues. Trimming stripped 0 bases from V and 8 bases from J, with 10 bases between. The V gene's germline CDR1 is MGHRA and CDR2 YSYEKL. CDR3 loop: CASSQEPLGGYTF. Here the CDR3 DNA reads TGCGCCAGCAGCCAAGAACCCTTAGGGGGCTACACCTTC.

This clonotype appeared many times. V usage is TRBV6-1 and J usage is TRBJ1-2; D ambiguous. V lost 8 bases to trimming and J lost 4 bases, with 14 bases between them. The CDR3 has 13 amino acids. CDR1 is MNHNS, CDR2 SASEGT, per germline. The CDR3 region is CASSDGNSYGYTF. In nucleotides, the CDR3 is TGTGCCAGCTCGGACGGAAATTCCTATGGCTACACCTTC.